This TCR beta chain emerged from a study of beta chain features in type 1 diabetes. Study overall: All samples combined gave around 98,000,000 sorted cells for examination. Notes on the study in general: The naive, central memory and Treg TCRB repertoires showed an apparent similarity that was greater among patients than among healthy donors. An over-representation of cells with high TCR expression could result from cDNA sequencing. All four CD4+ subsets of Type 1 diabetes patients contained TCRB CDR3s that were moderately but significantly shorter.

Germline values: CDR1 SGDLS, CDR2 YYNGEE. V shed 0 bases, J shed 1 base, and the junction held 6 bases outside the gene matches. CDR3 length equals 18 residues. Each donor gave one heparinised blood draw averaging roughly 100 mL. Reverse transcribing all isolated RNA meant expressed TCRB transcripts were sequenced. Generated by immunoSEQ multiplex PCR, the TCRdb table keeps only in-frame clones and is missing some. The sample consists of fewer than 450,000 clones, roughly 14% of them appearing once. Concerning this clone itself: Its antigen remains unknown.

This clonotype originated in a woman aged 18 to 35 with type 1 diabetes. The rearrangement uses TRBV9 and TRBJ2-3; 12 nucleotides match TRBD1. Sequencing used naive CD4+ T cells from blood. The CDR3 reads CASSVDLGQGAGTDTQYF. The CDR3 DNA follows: TGTGCCAGCAGCGTAGACCTGGGACAGGGGGCAGGCACAGATACGCAGTATTTT.